The clone carrying this T cell receptor beta chain was observed a few times. Its specificity is unknown. The data derive from a study of vaccination effects on CD4 cells after COVID-19. The wider study: The study obtained samples from a couple of convalescent patients 16 days and one week before vaccination. Study conclusions and caveats: Spike-reactive clones present post-vaccine in convalescents were predominantly new vaccine-induced clones.

Upon completion of approximately ten days in culture, CD4+ T cells were isolated. Days 3 and 7 saw half the medium replaced with IL-2 medium. Sequenced by immunoSEQ multiplex PCR; TCRdb stores in-frame clones only, minus some. Here the sample spans approximately 47,000 clones, about 76% being singletons. Germline CDR1 LGHNA, CDR2 YNFKEQ. V lost 4 bases to trimming and J lost 4 bases, with 17 bases between them. This CDR3 contains 17 residues. This TCR was recovered from a human donor who had a prior SARS-CoV-2 infection. This specimen was CD4+ T cells from PBMCs cultured without peptide, taken before COVID-19 vaccination. The V gene is TRBV4-2, the J gene TRBJ2-6, with D perhaps matching TRBD1 or TRBD2 (5 bases each). The CDR3 here is CASSLRGLVPGANVLTF. CDR3 sequence (DNA): TGTGCCAGCAGCCTCCGGGGCCTTGTTCCCGGGGCCAACGTCCTGACTTTC.